Shown below are 6 T cell receptor beta chains from a single sample sequenced in a study of T-cell memory formation after mild COVID-19. TCRdb recomputed calls from the 5' RACE reads with MiXCR, one row per CDR3 protein. The sample carries about 170,000 distinct CDR3 sequences, 10% to 15% recorded once. The sequenced material came from PBMCs or a T cell subset sorted from them (not recorded which). The receptors derive from a man between 18 and 35 years old who had mild COVID-19 (a few samples of this study predate the infection). Cell type and time point are not known.

V gene TRBV6-2 or TRBV6-3 combines with J gene TRBJ1-2; D remains ambiguous. The V gene's germline CDR1 is MNHEY and CDR2 SVGEGT. Deletions cut 2 bases from V and 2 bases from J, with 12 bases between. The CDR3 consists of 15 residues. The DNA of the CDR3 is TGTGCCAGCAGTTACGACGCCGGATCAAACTATGGCTACACCTTC. Its translation: CASSYDAGSNYGYTF.

This clonotype was counted many times. V usage is TRBV4-2 and J usage is TRBJ2-7, with 7 positions matching TRBD1. V lost 1 base, J lost 6 bases, and 9 bases stayed unmatched. The germline V gene has CDR1 LGHNA and CDR2 YNFKEQ. The CDR3 is 15 amino acids. CDR3 in amino acids: CASSQGMRGLGEQYF. The CDR3 DNA is TGTGCCAGCAGCCAAGGAATGAGGGGGCTAGGCGAGCAGTACTTC.

The J gene is TRBJ2-7, the V gene TRBV3-1, with a possible D match to TRBD2 (6 bases). The CDR3 spans 13 residues. V was cut by 1 base and J by 4 bases, with 8 bases left in between. Germline assignment: CDR1 LGHDT and CDR2 YNNKEL (reference sequence). For the CDR3, the DNA is TGTGCCAGCAGCCAAGCAGCGGGTTACGAGCAGTACGTC. Translated, it gives CASSQAAGYEQYV.

The chain links TRBV12-3 or TRBV12-4 to TRBJ2-7; TRBD1 matches 12 bases. V shed 6 bases and J 12 bases; nucleotides not matched to a gene: 12. The CDR3 has 14 amino acids. DNA of the CDR3: TGTGCCAGCAGCCCGACCGGGACAGGGGGCTCCGGGTACTTC. Its protein product is CASSPTGTGGSGYF.

V is TRBV7-2 and J is TRBJ1-1; D may be TRBD1 (5 bases). CDR1 SGHTA and CDR2 FQGNSA come from the germline V gene. The CDR3 sequence is 14 residues long. Between the trimmed V and J ends, which lost 2 bases and 4 bases, there was a span of 11 bases. This CDR3 is CASSLNQGSTEAFF. Written as DNA, the CDR3 is TGTGCCAGCAGCTTAAACCAGGGCAGCACTGAAGCTTTCTTT.

The rearrangement links TRBV7-9 to TRBJ2-3; TRBD1 might be the D (6 bases). The CDR3 consists of 16 residues. Per the germline V gene, CDR1 is SEHNR and CDR2 is FQNEAQ (reference sequence). V lost 1 base to trimming and J lost 1 base, with 12 bases between them. The CDR3 sequence is CASSLVGGPGTDTQYF. The CDR3 DNA reads as TGTGCCAGCAGCTTAGTTGGGGGCCCCGGCACAGATACGCAGTATTTT. The full variable domain, with the rest looked up from reference TRBV7-9 and TRBJ2-3, is DTGVSQNPRHKITKRGQNVTFRCDPISEHNRLYWYRQTLGQGPEFLTYFQNEAQLEKSRLLSDRFSAERPKGSFSTLEIQRTEQGDSAMYLCASSLVGGPGTDTQYFGPGTRLTVL.